The entry below gives a single TCR beta chain sequence along with its context. The antigen remains unidentified. Data came from immunoSEQ multiplex PCR; TCRdb stores just in-frame clones and leaves some out. Seen here are about 2.1 million clones, approximately 94% observed once, and the top ten hold about 1.8%. It was CD45RO-negative cells, positively selected for CCR7, that made up naive CD8 cells, with terminally differentiated effector memory CD45RA+ cells excluded. This sample stems from a study of shared clonotypes between healthy human individuals. Points from the study as a whole: Even with large depth, rarefaction showed that sorted-subset sequencing was incomplete.

The TCR originated in a man aged 18 to 30 in good health. Some clones in this sample may be carry-over from other donors' samples. Material for sequencing was naive CD8+ T cells from PBMCs.

Written as DNA, the CDR3 is TGTGCCAGCAGCTTATTCGCACCGGGATTACAAGAGACCCAGTACTTC. It yields the protein CASSLFAPGLQETQYF. The J gene is TRBJ2-5, the V gene TRBV7-6, with D perhaps TRBD2 (5 bases). CDR1 and CDR2 (germline): SGHVS, FNYEAQ. V was clipped by 2 bases and J by 2 bases, with 15 bases between them. The CDR3 sequence is 16 residues long.